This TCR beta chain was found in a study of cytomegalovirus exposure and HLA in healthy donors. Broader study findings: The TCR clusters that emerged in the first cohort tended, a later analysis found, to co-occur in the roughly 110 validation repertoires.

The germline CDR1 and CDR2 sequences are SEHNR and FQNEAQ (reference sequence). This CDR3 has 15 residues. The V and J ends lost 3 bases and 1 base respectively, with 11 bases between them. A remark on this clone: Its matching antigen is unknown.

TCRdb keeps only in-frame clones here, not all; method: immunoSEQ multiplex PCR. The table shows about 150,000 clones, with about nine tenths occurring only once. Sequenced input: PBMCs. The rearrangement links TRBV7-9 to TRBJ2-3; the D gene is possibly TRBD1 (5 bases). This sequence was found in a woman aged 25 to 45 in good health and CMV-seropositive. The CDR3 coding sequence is TGTGCCAGCAGCTTGGCAGGGATGCGCACAGATACGCAGTATTTT. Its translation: CASSLAGMRTDTQYF.